The text below deals with one T cell receptor beta chain. This entry is derived from a study of cytomegalovirus exposure and HLA in healthy donors. Here immunoSEQ multiplex PCR was the method, and the copy in TCRdb shows in-frame clones only, minus some. The data contain 200,000 or so clones, over 65% of them singletons. Material: PBMCs. The receptor's source is a woman between 18 and 29 years old in good health and CMV-seronegative.

The CDR3 protein is CASSEVGFYSNQPQHF. The CDR3 nucleotides read TGTGCCAGCAGTGAAGTTGGGTTTTATAGCAATCAGCCCCAGCATTTT. The V call is TRBV6-1, the J call TRBJ1-5; unclear D gene. This CDR3 contains 16 residues. Trimming cost V 1 base and J 0 bases, with 10 bases left between them. In germline, CDR1 is MNHNS, CDR2 SASEGT.